These 30 T cell receptor beta chains were all obtained from the same sample, sequenced in a study of blood T cell repertoires in COVID-19. Measured with immunoSEQ multiplex PCR; TCRdb has only the in-frame clones, and not every one. The data hold roughly 80,000 clones, with around 81% observed a single time. The specimen was peripheral blood. These receptors all come from a human donor in a cohort sampled during active COVID-19.

The sample holds one count of this clone. V and J are TRBV3-1 (or the pseudogene TRBV3-2) and TRBJ1-2, with D possibly matching TRBD1 (5 bases). The V and J ends lost 2 bases and 5 bases respectively, with 15 bases between them. This CDR3 has 15 residues. Germline CDR1 and CDR2: LGHDT and YNNKEL (reference sequence). CDR3 in DNA: TGTGCCAGCAGCCAAACAAATAGGGGTCGGTATGGCTACACCTTC. It yields the protein CASSQTNRGRYGYTF.

This rearrangement joins TRBV7-2 to TRBJ1-3; D gene uncertain. Germline V gene lookup returns CDR1 SGHTA and CDR2 FQGNSA. The V gene lost 10 bases and the J gene lost 2 bases, with 12 bases spanning the gap. The CDR3 has 13 amino acids. CDR3 sequence (DNA): TGTGCCAACCGGGAGGCAGCTGGAAACACCATATATTTT. It is translated as CANREAAGNTIYF.

The CDR3, as DNA: TGTGCCAGCAGTTACTCGGGGAGCTCCTACGAGCAGTACTTC. It yields the protein CASSYSGSSYEQYF. The chain combines TRBV6-2 or TRBV6-3 with TRBJ2-7; TRBD2 is a possible D gene (5 bases). The CDR3 sequence is 14 residues long. Germline assignment: CDR1 MNHEY and CDR2 SVGEGT. Trimming took off 0 bases at V and 0 bases at J, with 6 bases between the two ends.

The chain is built from TRBV7-9 and TRBJ1-2; TRBD1 is a possible D gene (5 bases). Germline CDR1 is SEHNR and CDR2 is FQNEAQ (reference sequence). The CDR3 is made up of 14 amino acids. V was trimmed by 5 bases and J by 3 bases, leaving 13 bases between them. The CDR3: CASSGPQGDYGYTF. CDR3 nucleotide sequence: TGTGCCAGCAGCGGTCCCCAGGGTGACTATGGCTACACCTTC.

J is TRBJ1-2 and V is TRBV12-3 or TRBV12-4, with unresolved D. This CDR3 is built from 13 residues. The V end lost 6 bases, the J end lost 8 bases, and 16 bases lay between the germline ends. The DNA for the CDR3 is TGTGCCAGCAGCTTGACTGGCCAGCGGGGCTACACCTTC. This codes for CASSLTGQRGYTF.

Concerning this clone: An end of the junction does not agree with germline; a read error may underlie this. The chain uses TRBV7-9 and TRBJ2-7; TRBD2 is a possible D gene (5 bases). Germline CDR1 is SEHNR and CDR2 is FQNEAQ (reference sequence). The CDR3 has 13 residues. CDR3 region: CASRLGGSYEQYF. The CDR3 DNA reads as TGTGCCAGCAGGTTAGGAGGATCCTACGAGCAGTACTTC.

V gene TRBV11-2 combines with J gene TRBJ2-2, with 8 bases matching TRBD2. Germline CDR1 is SGHAT and CDR2 is FQNNGV. The CDR3 spans 16 residues. Trimming at V came to 4 bases and at J to 4 bases, leaving 8 bases not matched to a gene. The CDR3, as DNA: TGTGCCAGCAGCTCACCAGAGCGGGAGACCACCGGGGAGCTGTTTTTT. Residues: CASSSPERETTGELFF.

CDR3 DNA sequence: TGTGCCAGCAGCCCGTGGGGACAGGGGCCTTACGAGCAGTACTTC. Protein product: CASSPWGQGPYEQYF. The chain is built from TRBV9 and TRBJ2-7; 10 nucleotides align to TRBD1. The length of the CDR3 is 15 residues. Germline V CDR1 and CDR2: SGDLS, YYNGEE. With V trimmed by 4 bases and J by 4 bases, 8 bases remained unmatched.

The rearrangement links TRBV4-1 to TRBJ1-1; 12 nucleotides align to TRBD1. Trimming cost V 4 bases and J 5 bases; bases outside gene matches: 11. The germline V gene encodes CDR1 MGHRA and CDR2 YSYEKL. This CDR3 spans 17 amino acids. In DNA, the CDR3 is TGCGCCAGCAGCCCGGGACAGGGGGCCGAATGGTGGACTGAAGCTTTCTTT. Its protein is CASSPGQGAEWWTEAFF.

The chain has TRBV24-1 and TRBJ2-1; D call uncertain. The V and J ends lost 1 base and 3 bases respectively, with 12 bases between them. The germline CDR1 and CDR2 sequences are KGHDR and SFDVKD. The CDR3 contains 16 residues. CDR3 sequence reads: CATSDLDWANYNEQFF. The CDR3 DNA reads TGTGCCACCAGTGATTTAGATTGGGCTAACTACAATGAGCAGTTCTTC.

This clone has more than one count but fewer than ten. J is TRBJ2-3 and V is TRBV5-5, with no clear D. Trimming removed 0 bases at V and 6 bases at J, with 5 bases between. The CDR3 contains 12 residues. Per germline, CDR1 SGHKS and CDR2 YYEKEE (reference sequence). The CDR3 spells CASSLGLDTQYF. Here the CDR3 DNA reads TGTGCCAGCAGCTTGGGACTTGATACGCAGTATTTT.

This chain joins TRBV10-3 and TRBJ2-1; possible D gene TRBD2, 6 bases. The germline gives CDR1 ENHRY, CDR2 SYGVKD. V was trimmed by 0 bases and J by 1 base, leaving 7 bases between them. The CDR3 loop spans 15 amino acids. CDR3 in DNA: TGTGCCATCAGTGAGTCGGCGGGGTCCTACAATGAGCAGTTCTTC. This translates into CAISESAGSYNEQFF.

The chain recombines TRBV27 with TRBJ1-2; tentative D call: TRBD1 (5 bases). V was clipped by 1 base and J by 9 bases, with 21 bases between them. Germline-derived CDR1 and CDR2 are MNHEY and SMNVEV (reference sequence). The CDR3 runs 16 residues. The CDR3 region has the DNA TGTGCCAGCAGTTTATACCCCATGCAGGGAGGGAATCGCTACACCTTC. It codes for CASSLYPMQGGNRYTF.

The chain combines TRBV29-1 with TRBJ1-5, with D possibly TRBD1 on 5 matching bases. V was shortened by 6 bases and J by 6 bases, with 12 bases between the two germline ends. CDR1 is SQVTM and CDR2 is ANQGSEA in the germline V gene. This CDR3 region has 12 residues. CDR3 nucleotides: TGCAGCGTCCAGGAGGGGAGTCAGCCCCAGCATTTT. Its translation is CSVQEGSQPQHF.

The chain carries TRBV19 and TRBJ2-7; 7 nucleotides match TRBD1. J was trimmed by 6 bases and V by 8 bases; bases with no gene match: 4. Germline CDR1 reads LNHDA; CDR2 reads SQIVND (reference sequence). The CDR3 has 11 residues. DNA for the CDR3: TGTGCCAGTCGGACAGGCTCCGAGCAGTACTTC. Translated, it gives CASRTGSEQYF.

This clone was counted a single time. V and J are TRBV10-3 and TRBJ2-3, with no clear D. Trimming pared 3 bases from V and 6 bases from J, leaving 10 bases between. This CDR3 region has 13 residues. Germline V gene sequence: CDR1 ENHRY, CDR2 SYGVKD. The CDR3 DNA sequence: TGTGCCATCAGTGACCAAGCTCGGGATACGCAGTATTTT. Protein product: CAISDQARDTQYF.

The V and J genes are TRBV7-9 and TRBJ2-1; TRBD1 matches at 7 bases. Unmatched junction bases numbered 7, after V lost 6 bases and J lost 5 bases. The CDR3 extends over 14 amino acids. Per the germline V gene, CDR1 is SEHNR and CDR2 is FQNEAQ (reference sequence). In nucleotides, the CDR3 is TGTGCCAGCAGATCGAGGGGGCCCAACAATGAGCAGTTCTTC. It specifies CASRSRGPNNEQFF.

The CDR3 protein is CASSLSRVSPLHF. CDR3 bases: TGTGCCAGCAGCTTGTCCCGGGTTTCACCCCTCCACTTT. This chain connects TRBV11-3 to TRBJ1-6; D gene ambiguous. The germline V gene encodes CDR1 SGHNT and CDR2 YENEEA. The CDR3 has 13 amino acids. Trimming shortened V by 3 bases and J by 9 bases, and 9 bases separated the two germline ends.

This chain links TRBV7-9 with TRBJ2-2, with D perhaps TRBD1 (5 bases). CDR3 length: 12 amino acids. V gave up 2 bases and J gave up 7 bases, with 5 bases separating them. Germline assignment: CDR1 SEHNR and CDR2 FQNEAQ (reference sequence). CDR3 sequence reads: CASSLRGGELFF. The CDR3 region has the DNA TGTGCCAGCAGCTTAAGGGGCGGGGAGCTGTTTTTT.

This rearrangement joins TRBV10-2 to TRBJ2-2, with D perhaps TRBD1 (6 bases). Germline V gene data show CDR1 as WSHSY and CDR2 as SAAADI. The V end was cut by 7 bases, the J end by 7 bases, with 16 bases between. The CDR3 length is 14 residues. CDR3 DNA: TGCGCCAGCAATCACGGACAGCTGTACGGGGAGCTGTTTTTT. Translated: CASNHGQLYGELFF.

This rearrangement joins TRBV28 to TRBJ2-7, with TRBD2 identical over 8 bases. Germline CDR1 MDHEN, CDR2 SYDVKM. Unmatched junction bases numbered 12, after V lost 6 bases and J lost 2 bases. CDR3 length: 16 amino acids. The CDR3 sequence is CASSLAAVAGTYEQYF. DNA of the CDR3: TGTGCCAGCAGCCTCGCCGCGGTAGCGGGGACCTACGAGCAGTACTTC.

This chain uses TRBV15 with TRBJ2-7; 9 bases align to TRBD1. The ends lost 1 base at V and 5 bases at J; junction bases unmatched: 9. The CDR3 length is 16 residues. Germline V gives CDR1 LNHNV, CDR2 YYDKDF (reference sequence). The CDR3 sequence is CATSRGRQGGVDEQYF. In DNA form, the CDR3 reads TGTGCCACCAGCAGAGGAAGACAGGGGGGAGTGGACGAGCAGTACTTC. The full variable domain, completed using reference TRBV15 and TRBJ2-7, is DAMVIQNPRYQVTQFGKPVTLSCSQTLNHNVMYWYQQKSSQAPKLLFHYYDKDFNNEADTPDNFQSRRPNTSFCFLDIRSPGLGDTAMYLCATSRGRQGGVDEQYFGPGTRLTVT.

This clone was seen more than once but under ten times. The rearrangement joins TRBV6-6 to TRBJ1-5; the match to TRBD1 covers 7 bases. The CDR3 covers 15 residues. V gave up 5 bases and J gave up 7 bases; unmatched junction bases: 11. Germline V gene lookup returns CDR1 MNHNY and CDR2 SVGAGI (reference sequence). This chain's CDR3 is CASSDGQVSGQPQHF. The CDR3 DNA reads as TGTGCCAGCAGTGACGGACAGGTTTCAGGGCAGCCCCAGCATTTT.

The chain uses TRBV28 and TRBJ1-1, with 7 positions matching TRBD1. The CDR3 has 16 residues. V dropped 4 bases and J dropped 0; count of bases not matched to a gene: 8. The V gene's germline CDR1 is MDHEN and CDR2 SYDVKM. The CDR3 spells CASSWVTGQMNTEAFF. In DNA, the CDR3 is TGTGCCAGCAGTTGGGTTACGGGACAGATGAACACTGAAGCTTTCTTT.

Ten or more counts support this clone. V and J are TRBV19 and TRBJ1-5; D possibly corresponds to TRBD1 (5 bases). Trimming shortened V by 1 base and J by 7 bases, and 11 bases separated the two germline ends. The CDR3 spans 14 residues. CDR1 LNHDA and CDR2 SQIVND come from the germline V gene (reference sequence). The CDR3 DNA reads TGTGCCAGTAGTATAGTCGGGGGTGAGCAGCCCCAGCATTTT. Protein sequence: CASSIVGGEQPQHF. Full variable domain (missing parts from reference TRBV19 and TRBJ1-5): DGGITQSPKYLFRKEGQNVTLSCEQNLNHDAMYWYRQDPGQGLRLIYYSQIVNDFQKGDIAEGYSVSREKKESFPLTVTSAQKNPTAFYLCASSIVGGEQPQHFGDGTRLSIL.

The chain uses TRBV19 and TRBJ1-3; no definite D call. This CDR3 has 15 residues. The germline V gene encodes CDR1 LNHDA and CDR2 SQIVND (reference sequence). With 3 bases removed from V and 2 bases from J, the gap between germline ends came to 11 bases. CDR3 sequence reads: CASSIFDMAGNTIYF. CDR3 nucleotide sequence: TGTGCCAGTAGTATTTTTGACATGGCTGGAAACACCATATATTTT. Full variable domain (missing parts from reference TRBV19 and TRBJ1-3): DGGITQSPKYLFRKEGQNVTLSCEQNLNHDAMYWYRQDPGQGLRLIYYSQIVNDFQKGDIAEGYSVSREKKESFPLTVTSAQKNPTAFYLCASSIFDMAGNTIYFGEGSWLTVV.

The chain joins TRBV6-5 to TRBJ2-1; D call uncertain. The V gene's germline CDR1 is MNHEY and CDR2 SVGAGI. V lost 5 bases, J lost 3 bases, and 11 bases lay in between. The CDR3 contains 14 residues. The CDR3 bases are TGTGCCAGCAGTCCCCTAGAGAGCTACAATGAGCAGTTCTTC. This gives the protein CASSPLESYNEQFF.

The CDR3 coding sequence is TGTGCCAGCAGTTCAACTACCTACAATGAGCAGTTCTTC. It codes for CASSSTTYNEQFF. This sequence joins TRBV12-3 or TRBV12-4 and TRBJ2-1; D remains unclear. V lost 4 bases, J lost 2 bases, and 6 bases lay in between. The CDR3 loop spans 13 amino acids.

This clone has only a few counts. This rearrangement joins TRBV6-1 to TRBJ2-1; D gene uncertain. Looked up from germline, CDR1 is MNHNS and CDR2 is SASEGT. The CDR3 has 13 amino acids. V was shortened by 0 bases and J by 7 bases, with 7 bases between the two germline ends. CDR3 in DNA: TGTGCCAGCAGTGAAGCCCCGACAAATGAGCAGTTCTTC. Encoded protein: CASSEAPTNEQFF.

The chain carries TRBV28 and TRBJ2-2; 8 positions agree with TRBD2. The V gene's germline CDR1 is MDHEN and CDR2 SYDVKM. J was trimmed by 4 bases and V by 1 base; bases with no gene match: 11. This CDR3 has 18 residues. The CDR3 is CASSLFPAGGYVTGELFF. The DNA of the CDR3 is TGTGCCAGCAGTTTATTTCCCGCGGGGGGCTATGTCACCGGGGAGCTGTTTTTT.